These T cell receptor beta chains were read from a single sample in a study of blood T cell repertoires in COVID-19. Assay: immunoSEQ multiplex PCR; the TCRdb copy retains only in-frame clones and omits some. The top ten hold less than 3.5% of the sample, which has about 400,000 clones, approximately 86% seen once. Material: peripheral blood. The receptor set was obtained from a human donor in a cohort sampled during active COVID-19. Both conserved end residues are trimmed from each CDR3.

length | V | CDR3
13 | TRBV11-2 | ASSAGQGIGNTIY
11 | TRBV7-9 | ARRGTGAGELF
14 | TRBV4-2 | ASSQDGAGETGELF
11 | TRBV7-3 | ASSLEGRGEQY
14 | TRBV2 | ASSARTSGDQETQY
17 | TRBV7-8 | ASSLARGLAGGGQETQY
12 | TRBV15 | ATSRDSGANVLT
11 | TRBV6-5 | ATSSSYNSPLH
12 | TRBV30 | AWSVAESYNEQF
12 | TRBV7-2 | ASSRDSFNYGYT
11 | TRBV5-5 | ASSVRGTDTQY
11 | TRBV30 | AWSLGRREKLF
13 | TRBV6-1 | ASSEASGGPDTQY
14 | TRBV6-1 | ASSEHSSLRGYGYT
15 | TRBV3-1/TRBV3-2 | ASSQDSRGGGALEQY
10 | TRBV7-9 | ASSPLGPEQF
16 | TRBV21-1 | ASSKRKGRGLPKETQY
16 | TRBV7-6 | ASSFRTSGGAVYNEQF
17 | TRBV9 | ASSAPPAGGMGGANVLT
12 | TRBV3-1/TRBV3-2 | ASSPLTGTGELF
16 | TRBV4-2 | ASSQGVLSGGAFGELF
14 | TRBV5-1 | ASSLEVSGEGETQY
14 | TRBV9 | ASSDPGAGGEETQY
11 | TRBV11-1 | ASSLDPGAEQY
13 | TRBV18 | ASSPRPGENYGYT
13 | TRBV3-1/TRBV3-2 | ASSQDNQGTYEQY
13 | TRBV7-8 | ASSGGTGEREKLF
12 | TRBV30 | AWSETDRGTEAF
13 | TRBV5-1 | ASSPQTPGGTEAF
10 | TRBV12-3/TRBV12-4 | ASRGGGGTQY
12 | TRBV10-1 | ASSREIEGDEQF
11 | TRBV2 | ASRGESGEKLF
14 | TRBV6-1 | ASSAYRGSDTGELF
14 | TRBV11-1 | ASSPWAQHRDYEQY
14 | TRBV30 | AWTQGGTRSYNEQF
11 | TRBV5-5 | ASSRTGGPPLY
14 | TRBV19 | ASSIGLAGDRETQY
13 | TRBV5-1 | ASKASGGRYTEAF
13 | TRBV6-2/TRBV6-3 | ASSITSGRDYEQY
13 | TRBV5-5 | ASSRTGGINEKLF
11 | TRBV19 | ASSISRNNEQF
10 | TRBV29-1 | SVAWGPYEQY
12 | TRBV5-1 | ASSEQGARGEQY
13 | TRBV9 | ASSSRDRGPYEQY
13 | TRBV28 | ASRSDLADTYEQY
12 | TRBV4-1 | ASSQVRRGQEQF
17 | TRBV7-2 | ASSLEGASGGAEGDTQY
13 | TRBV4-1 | ASSQDPAGNTEAF
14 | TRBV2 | ASSGGTSGGYNEQF
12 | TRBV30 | ASSGGLSVYEQY
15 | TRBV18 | ASSPSGPGQLTNEQY
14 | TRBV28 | ASKVIGGSSYNEQF
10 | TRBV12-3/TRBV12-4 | ASSYRAGEQY
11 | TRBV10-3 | AIRLDQNYGYT
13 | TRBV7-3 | ASSPTRGFEETQY
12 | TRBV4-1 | ASSQDLLGSGYT
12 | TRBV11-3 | ASSLGGQVTEAF